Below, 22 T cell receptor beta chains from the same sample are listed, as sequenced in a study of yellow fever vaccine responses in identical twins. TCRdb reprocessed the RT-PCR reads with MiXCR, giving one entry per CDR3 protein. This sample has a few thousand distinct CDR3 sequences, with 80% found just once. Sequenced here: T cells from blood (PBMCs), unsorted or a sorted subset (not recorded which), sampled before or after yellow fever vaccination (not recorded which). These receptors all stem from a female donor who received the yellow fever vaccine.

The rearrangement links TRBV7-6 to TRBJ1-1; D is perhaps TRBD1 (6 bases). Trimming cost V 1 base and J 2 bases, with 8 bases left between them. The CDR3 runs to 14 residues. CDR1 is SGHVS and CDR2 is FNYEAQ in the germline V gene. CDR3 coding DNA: TGTGCCAGCAGCTTAGGGGGGCCCAACACTGAAGCTTTCTTT. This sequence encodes CASSLGGPNTEAFF.

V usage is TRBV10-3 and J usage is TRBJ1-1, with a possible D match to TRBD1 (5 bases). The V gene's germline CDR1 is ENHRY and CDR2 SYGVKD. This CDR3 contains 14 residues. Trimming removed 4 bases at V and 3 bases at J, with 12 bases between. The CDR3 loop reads CAISAQGGDTEAFF. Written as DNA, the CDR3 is TGTGCCATCAGTGCCCAGGGCGGGGACACTGAAGCTTTCTTT.

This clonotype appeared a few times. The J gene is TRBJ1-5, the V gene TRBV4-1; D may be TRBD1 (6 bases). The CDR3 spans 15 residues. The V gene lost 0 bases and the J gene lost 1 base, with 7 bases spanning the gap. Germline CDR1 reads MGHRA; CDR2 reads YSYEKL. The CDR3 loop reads CASSQDRGSNQPQHF. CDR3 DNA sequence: TGCGCCAGCAGCCAAGACAGGGGCAGCAATCAGCCCCAGCATTTT.

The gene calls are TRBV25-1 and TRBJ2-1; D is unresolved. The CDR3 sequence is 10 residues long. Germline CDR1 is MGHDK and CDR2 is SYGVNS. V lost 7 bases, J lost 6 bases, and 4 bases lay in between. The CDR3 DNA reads TGTGCCAGCATGGGCAATGAGCAGTTCTTC. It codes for CASMGNEQFF.

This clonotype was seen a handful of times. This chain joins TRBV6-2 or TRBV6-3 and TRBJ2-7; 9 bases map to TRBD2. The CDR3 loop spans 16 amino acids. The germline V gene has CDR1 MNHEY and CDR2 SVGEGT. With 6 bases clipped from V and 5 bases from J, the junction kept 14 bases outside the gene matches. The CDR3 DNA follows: TGTGCCAGCAGCACCCATTCTAGCGGGATGATGAACGAGCAGTACTTC. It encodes CASSTHSSGMMNEQYF.

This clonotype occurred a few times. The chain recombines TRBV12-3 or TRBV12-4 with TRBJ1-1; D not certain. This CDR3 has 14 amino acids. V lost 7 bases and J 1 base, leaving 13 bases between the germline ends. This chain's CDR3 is CASTRDITNTEAFF. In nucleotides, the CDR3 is TGTGCCAGCACACGTGACATAACGAACACTGAAGCTTTCTTT.

In DNA, the CDR3 is TGTGCCAGCACGGGGGCCGTTTACAATGAGCAGTTCTTC. Its protein is CASTGAVYNEQFF. The V gene is TRBV11-3, the J gene TRBJ2-1; either TRBD1 or TRBD2 may supply D (6 bases each). This CDR3 comprises 13 residues. Trimming shortened V by 7 bases and J by 4 bases, and 11 bases separated the two germline ends. The germline gives CDR1 SGHNT, CDR2 YENEEA.

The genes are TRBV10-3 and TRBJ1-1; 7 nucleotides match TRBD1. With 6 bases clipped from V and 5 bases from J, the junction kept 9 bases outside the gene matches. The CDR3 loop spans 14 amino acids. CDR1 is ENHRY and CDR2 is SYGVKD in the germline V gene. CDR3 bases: TGTGCCATCAGAGACAGGCGACAGGGTACTGAAGCTTTCTTT. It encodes CAIRDRRQGTEAFF.

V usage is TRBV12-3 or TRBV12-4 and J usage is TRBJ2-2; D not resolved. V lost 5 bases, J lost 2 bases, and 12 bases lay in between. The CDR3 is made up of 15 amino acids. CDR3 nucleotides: TGTGCCAGCAGTCCCCTGGCCTATAACACCGGGGAGCTGTTTTTT. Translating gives CASSPLAYNTGELFF.

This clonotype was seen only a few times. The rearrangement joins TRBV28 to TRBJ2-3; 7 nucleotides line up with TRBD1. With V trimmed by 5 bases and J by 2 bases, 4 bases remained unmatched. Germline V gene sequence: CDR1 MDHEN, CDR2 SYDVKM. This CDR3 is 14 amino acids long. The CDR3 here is CASSGTATTDTQYF. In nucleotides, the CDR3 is TGTGCCAGCAGTGGGACAGCGACCACAGATACGCAGTATTTT.

Here the CDR3 DNA reads TGTGCCAGCAGACACAGGGTATTTTACGAGCAGTACTTC. Encoded protein: CASRHRVFYEQYF. The chain links TRBV6-9 to TRBJ2-7; D perhaps matches TRBD1 (6 bases). This CDR3 region has 13 residues. CDR1 MNHGY and CDR2 SVAAGI come from the germline V gene. V lost 6 bases, J lost 4 bases, and 13 bases lay in between.

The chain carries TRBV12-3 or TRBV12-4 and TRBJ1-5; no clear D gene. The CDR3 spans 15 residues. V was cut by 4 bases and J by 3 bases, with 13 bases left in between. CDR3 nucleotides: TGTGCCAGCAGTTCCACAGAACTGCTCAATCAGCCCCAGCATTTT. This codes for CASSSTELLNQPQHF.

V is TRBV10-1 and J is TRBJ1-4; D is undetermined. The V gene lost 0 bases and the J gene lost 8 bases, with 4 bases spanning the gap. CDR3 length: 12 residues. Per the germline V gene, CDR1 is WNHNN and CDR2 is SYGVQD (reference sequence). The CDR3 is CASSESGEKLFF. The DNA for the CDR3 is TGCGCCAGCAGTGAGTCAGGGGAAAAACTGTTTTTT.

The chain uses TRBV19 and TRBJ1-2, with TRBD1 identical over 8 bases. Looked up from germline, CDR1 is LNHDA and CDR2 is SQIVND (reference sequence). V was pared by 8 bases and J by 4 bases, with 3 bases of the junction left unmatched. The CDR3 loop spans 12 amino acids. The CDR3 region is CASWDRFYGYTF. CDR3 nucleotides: TGTGCCAGTTGGGACAGGTTCTATGGCTACACCTTC.

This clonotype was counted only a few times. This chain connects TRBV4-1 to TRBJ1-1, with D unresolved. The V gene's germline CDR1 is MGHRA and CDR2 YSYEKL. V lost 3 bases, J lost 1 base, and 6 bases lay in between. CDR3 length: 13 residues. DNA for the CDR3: TGCGCCAGCAGCCAGGCTCAGAACACTGAAGCTTTCTTT. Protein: CASSQAQNTEAFF.

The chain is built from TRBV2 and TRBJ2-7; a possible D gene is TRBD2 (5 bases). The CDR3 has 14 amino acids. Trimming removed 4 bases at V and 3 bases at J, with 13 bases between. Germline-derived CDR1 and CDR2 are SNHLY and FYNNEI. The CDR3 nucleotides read TGTGCCAGCAGTGTGGCTAGAGGGAACTACGAGCAGTACTTC. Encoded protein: CASSVARGNYEQYF.

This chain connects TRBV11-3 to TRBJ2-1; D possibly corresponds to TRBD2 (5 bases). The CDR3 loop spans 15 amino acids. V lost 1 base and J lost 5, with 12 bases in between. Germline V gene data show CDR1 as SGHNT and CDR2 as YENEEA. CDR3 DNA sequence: TGTGCCAGCAGCTTAGGAGGTTCTAGCCACAATGAGCAGTTCTTC. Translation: CASSLGGSSHNEQFF.

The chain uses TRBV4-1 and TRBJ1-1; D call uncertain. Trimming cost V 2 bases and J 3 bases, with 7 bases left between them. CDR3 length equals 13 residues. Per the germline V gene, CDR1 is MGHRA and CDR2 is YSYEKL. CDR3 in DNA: TGCGCCAGCAGCCAAAGTCGGGACACTGAAGCTTTCTTT. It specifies CASSQSRDTEAFF.

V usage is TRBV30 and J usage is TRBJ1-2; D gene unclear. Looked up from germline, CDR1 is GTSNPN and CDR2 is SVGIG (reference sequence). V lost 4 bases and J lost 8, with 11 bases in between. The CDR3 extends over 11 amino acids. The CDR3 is CAWTQVRGYTF. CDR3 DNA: TGTGCCTGGACGCAGGTACGGGGCTACACCTTC.

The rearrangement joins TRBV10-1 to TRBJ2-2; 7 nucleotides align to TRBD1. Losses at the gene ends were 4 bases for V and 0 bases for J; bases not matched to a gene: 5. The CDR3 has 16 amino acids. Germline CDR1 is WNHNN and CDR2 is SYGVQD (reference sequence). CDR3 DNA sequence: TGCGCCAGCAGTGCGATGGACAGGACGAACACCGGGGAGCTGTTTTTT. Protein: CASSAMDRTNTGELFF.

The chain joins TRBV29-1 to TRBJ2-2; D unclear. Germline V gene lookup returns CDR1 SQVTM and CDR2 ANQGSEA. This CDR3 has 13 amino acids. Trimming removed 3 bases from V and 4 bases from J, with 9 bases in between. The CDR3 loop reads CSVEKGFTGELFF. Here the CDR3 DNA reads TGCAGCGTTGAGAAGGGTTTCACCGGGGAGCTGTTTTTT.

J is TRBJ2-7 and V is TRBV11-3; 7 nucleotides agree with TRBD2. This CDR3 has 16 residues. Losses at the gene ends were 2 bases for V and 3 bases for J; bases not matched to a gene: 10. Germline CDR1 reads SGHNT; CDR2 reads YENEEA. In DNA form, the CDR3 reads TGTGCCAGCAGCTTATTAGCGGGCGTAGTCTTCTACGAGCAGTACTTC. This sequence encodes CASSLLAGVVFYEQYF.